This is a list of T cell receptor beta chains from one sample in a study of tumor-infiltrating lymphocytes in localized non-small cell lung cancer. Sequenced by immunoSEQ multiplex PCR; TCRdb stores in-frame clones only, minus some. The data contain more than 9,500 clones, approximately 90% of them singletons. Sequencing was carried out using lung tumor tissue. All receptors come from a human donor with non-small cell lung cancer. Each CDR3 is given with its conserved first and last residue. D genes are given only for firm matches. Expanded clones get a size class; other rows say once, few or many, or leave the size out.

v_call	clone_size	j_call	d_call	cdr3_aa	cdr3_nt
TRBV10-3	.	TRBJ2-1	TRBD2	CAISTSQGTSGYNEQFF	TGTGCCATCAGCACCTCTCAGGGGACTAGCGGTTACAATGAGCAGTTCTTC
TRBV25-1	.	TRBJ1-3	.	CVTDPQRPPGNTIYF	TGTGTCACCGATCCCCAGCGTCCCCCTGGAAACACCATATATTTT
TRBV7-6	.	TRBJ2-1	.	CASSSILSPYNEQFF	TGTGCCAGCAGCTCGATTCTAAGCCCCTACAATGAGCAGTTCTTC
TRBV4-2	.	TRBJ2-1	.	CASSQESYNEQFF	TGTGCCAGCAGCCAAGAGTCCTACAATGAGCAGTTCTTC
TRBV19	.	TRBJ1-5	.	CASRRGGTTNQPQHF	TGTGCCAGTAGGAGGGGGGGGACCACCAATCAGCCCCAGCATTTT
TRBV9	.	TRBJ2-1	.	CASSSRWGWDEQFF	TGTGCCAGCAGCTCAAGGTGGGGATGGGATGAGCAGTTCTTC
TRBV12-5	.	TRBJ1-1	.	CASGDAEAFF	TGTGCTAGCGGCGACGCTGAAGCTTTCTTT
TRBV27	.	TRBJ2-5	.	CASRGAGGRETQYF	TGTGCCAGCAGGGGAGCGGGTGGACGGGAGACCCAGTACTTC
TRBV7-3	.	TRBJ2-7	.	CASSPGSGGHYEQYF	TGTGCCAGCAGTCCAGGATCTGGAGGGCACTACGAGCAGTACTTC
TRBV7-9	.	TRBJ2-3	TRBD1	CASGRQGSADTQYF	TGTGCCAGCGGAAGACAGGGTTCCGCAGATACGCAGTATTTT
TRBV5-1	.	TRBJ2-1	.	CASSLGDLSNEQFF	TGCGCCAGCAGCTTAGGGGATCTTTCCAATGAGCAGTTCTTC
TRBV28	.	TRBJ1-3	.	CASSIYSSGNTIYF	TGTGCCAGCAGCATCTACAGCTCTGGAAACACCATATATTTT
TRBV4-2	.	TRBJ2-2	.	CASSTGMDTGELFF	TGTGCCAGCAGTACAGGGATGGACACCGGGGAGCTGTTTTTT
TRBV5-6	.	TRBJ2-1	.	CASSLAGRQGLYNEQFF	TGTGCCAGCAGCTTAGCGGGTCGGCAGGGGTTGTACAATGAGCAGTTCTTC
TRBV7-2	.	TRBJ1-1	.	CASTKRTGLETEAFF	TGTGCCAGCACCAAAAGAACCGGGCTAGAAACTGAAGCTTTCTTT
TRBV4-1	.	TRBJ1-5	TRBD1	CASSQDNSFGRDRDQPQHF	TGCGCCAGCAGCCAAGATAATAGTTTTGGCCGGGACAGAGATCAGCCCCAGCATTTT
TRBV7-8	.	TRBJ2-7	.	CASSLVGGTEQYF	TGTGCCAGCAGCTTAGTGGGTGGTACCGAGCAGTACTTC
TRBV18	.	TRBJ2-4	.	CASSPGLLAKNIQYF	TGTGCCAGCTCACCGGGATTACTAGCCAAAAACATTCAGTACTTC
TRBV28	.	TRBJ2-5	.	CASSSRGGETQYF	TGTGCCAGCAGTTCCCGAGGAGGAGAGACCCAGTACTTC
TRBV15	.	TRBJ2-1	.	CATSRDWGDSYNEQFF	TGTGCCACCAGCAGAGATTGGGGAGATTCCTACAATGAGCAGTTCTTC
TRBV30	.	TRBJ2-3	.	CAWSVLSGLITDTQYF	TGTGCCTGGAGTGTATTATCGGGACTGATAACAGATACGCAGTATTTT
TRBV4-2	.	TRBJ2-6	.	CASSQDISSGANVLTF	TGTGCCAGCAGCCAAGATATCAGCTCTGGGGCCAACGTCCTGACTTTC
TRBV5-1	.	TRBJ1-4	TRBD1	CASSGGQIFEKLFF	TGCGCCAGCAGCGGGGGACAGATCTTTGAAAAACTGTTTTTT
TRBV19	.	TRBJ1-5	.	CASRPSRRGSEFNQPQHF	TGTGCCAGTAGGCCGTCGCGGAGGGGCTCCGAATTCAATCAGCCCCAGCATTTT
TRBV5-1	.	TRBJ1-2	TRBD1	CASSWDSPGTGIGYTF	TGCGCCAGCAGCTGGGACTCACCCGGGACAGGGATCGGCTACACCTTC
TRBV29-1	.	TRBJ1-2	TRBD1	CSVAQGGPYGYTF	TGCAGCGTTGCCCAGGGGGGTCCCTATGGCTACACCTTC
TRBV7-7	.	TRBJ2-3	.	CASSPGSFTDTQYF	TGTGCTAGCAGCCCCGGCTCGTTCACAGATACGCAGTATTTT
TRBV4-2	few	TRBJ1-1	.	CASSPGQNTEAFF	TGTGCCAGCAGCCCCGGACAGAACACTGAAGCTTTCTTT
TRBV4-1	.	TRBJ2-7	.	CASSQDRGGYEQYF	TGCGCCAGCAGCCAAGACAGGGGGGGTTACGAGCAGTACTTC
TRBV7-2	.	TRBJ2-3	TRBD2	CASGSGSTDTQYF	TGTGCCAGCGGTAGCGGGAGTACAGATACGCAGTATTTT
TRBV5-4	.	TRBJ2-3	TRBD1	CASGRQGLSDTQYF	TGTGCCAGCGGTCGACAGGGGTTATCAGATACGCAGTATTTT
TRBV5-1	.	TRBJ1-1	.	CASSLDLGVNTEAFF	TGCGCCAGCAGCTTGGATTTGGGGGTGAACACTGAAGCTTTCTTT
TRBV4-1	.	TRBJ1-2	.	CASSQEDGGYGYTF	TGCGCCAGCAGCCAAGAAGACGGGGGCTATGGCTACACCTTC
TRBV6-1	.	TRBJ1-4	.	CASSPGEGWGEKLFF	TGTGCCAGCAGCCCGGGGGAAGGGTGGGGTGAAAAACTGTTTTTT
TRBV7-8	.	TRBJ1-1	.	CASSLVTWGGDTEAFF	TGTGCCAGCAGCTTAGTTACCTGGGGGGGAGACACTGAAGCTTTCTTT
TRBV4-2	.	TRBJ1-1	TRBD1	CASSQAGTGIEAFF	TGTGCCAGCAGCCAAGCAGGGACAGGGATTGAAGCTTTCTTT
TRBV9	.	TRBJ1-2	TRBD1	CASSVLDRASGYTF	TGTGCCAGCAGCGTACTTGACAGGGCCTCGGGCTACACCTTC
TRBV2	few	TRBJ1-4	.	CAIGTNEKLFF	TGTGCTATCGGGACTAATGAAAAACTGTTTTTT
TRBV27	.	TRBJ1-1	TRBD1	CASSYTGGRLNTEAFF	TGTGCCAGCAGTTATACAGGGGGGAGACTGAACACTGAAGCTTTCTTT
TRBV7-8	.	TRBJ2-2	.	CASSPRDTSTGELFF	TGTGCCAGCAGCCCCCGGGACACTTCCACCGGGGAGCTGTTTTTT
TRBV7-8	.	TRBJ2-1	.	CASSPQNEQFF	TGTGCCAGCAGCCCCCAGAATGAGCAGTTCTTC
TRBV15	.	TRBJ2-3	.	CATSVETDTQYF	TGTGCCACCAGCGTGGAGACAGATACGCAGTATTTT
TRBV27	.	TRBJ2-3	.	CASSFDGGTDTQYF	TGTGCCAGCAGTTTTGATGGGGGCACAGATACGCAGTATTTT
TRBV2	.	TRBJ2-5	TRBD2	CASRPGLAGAIGAKTQYF	TGTGCCAGCAGACCCGGACTAGCGGGAGCAATTGGGGCGAAGACCCAGTACTTC
TRBV6-1	.	TRBJ1-5	TRBD1	CASSRTGSTGQPQHF	TGTGCCAGCAGTAGGACAGGTTCGACAGGGCAGCCCCAGCATTTT
TRBV28	.	TRBJ1-5	.	CACTGQFDQPQHF	TGTGCCTGCACCGGACAGTTTGACCAGCCCCAGCATTTT
TRBV25-1	few	TRBJ2-5	TRBD2	CASSDGRGVGTQYF	TGTGCCAGCAGTGACGGGAGGGGAGTCGGGACCCAGTACTTC
TRBV11-1	once	TRBJ1-1	.	CASSLGGFTEAFF	TGTGCCAGCAGCCTAGGGGGTTTTACTGAAGCTTTCTTT